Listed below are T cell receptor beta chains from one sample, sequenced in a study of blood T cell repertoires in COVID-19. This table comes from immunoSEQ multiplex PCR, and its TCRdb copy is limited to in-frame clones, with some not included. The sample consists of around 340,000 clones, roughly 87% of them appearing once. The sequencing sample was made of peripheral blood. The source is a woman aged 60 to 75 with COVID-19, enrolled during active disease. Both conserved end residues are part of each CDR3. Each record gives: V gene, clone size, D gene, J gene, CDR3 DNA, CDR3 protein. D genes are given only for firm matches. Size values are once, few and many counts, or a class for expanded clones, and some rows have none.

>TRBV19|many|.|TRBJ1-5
TGTGCCAGTAGTAGCAGTAGCAATCAGCCCCAGCATTTT
CASSSSSNQPQHF
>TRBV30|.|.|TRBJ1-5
TGTGCCTGGAGTGTACCGGGGAGAGCAGTACCCCAGCATTTT
CAWSVPGRAVPQHF
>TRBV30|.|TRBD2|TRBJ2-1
TGTGCCTGGGGGACTAGAATCAGGGCCAATGAGCAGTTCTTC
CAWGTRIRANEQFF
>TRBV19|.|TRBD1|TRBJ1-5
TGTGCCACGACCGGACAGGGGGCTCAGCCCCAGCATTTT
CATTGQGAQPQHF
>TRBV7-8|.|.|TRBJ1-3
TGTGCCAGCAGCTTAGCAGTCCCAACAGGGCGCGGAAACACCATATATTTT
CASSLAVPTGRGNTIYF
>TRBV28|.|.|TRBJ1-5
TGTGCCAGCACCATGGGGGGCGGGGGCCGCAATCAGCCCCAGCATTTT
CASTMGGGGRNQPQHF
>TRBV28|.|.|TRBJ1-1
TGTGCCAGCAGTTTAGTTACCCCGGGCACTGAAGCTTTCTTT
CASSLVTPGTEAFF
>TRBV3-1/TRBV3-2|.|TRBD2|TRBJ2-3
TGTGCCAGCAGCCAAGATTTTCGGACTAGCACCATAGATACGCAGTATTTT
CASSQDFRTSTIDTQYF
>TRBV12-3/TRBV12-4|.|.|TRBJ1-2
TGTGCCAGCAGGCGCTTCTATGGCTACACCTTC
CASRRFYGYTF
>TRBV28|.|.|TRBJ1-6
TGTGCCAGCAGTTTATTTCTTAATAATAATTCACCCCTCCACTTT
CASSLFLNNNSPLHF
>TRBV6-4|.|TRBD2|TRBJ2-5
TGTGCCAGCAGTGAGATTCGGGGGGGCGTCCAGTACTTC
CASSEIRGGVQYF
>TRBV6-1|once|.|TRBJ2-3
TGTGCCAGCAGTGATACAGGGCGCAGCGCAGATACGCAGTATTTT
CASSDTGRSADTQYF
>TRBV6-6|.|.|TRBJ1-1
TGTGCCAGCAGTAGGACAGCGAACACTGAAGCTTTCTTT
CASSRTANTEAFF
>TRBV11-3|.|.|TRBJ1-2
TGTGCCAGCAGCTTTGAGGGTGGCTACACCTTC
CASSFEGGYTF
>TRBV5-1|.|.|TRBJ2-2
TGCGCCAGCAGCTTGATGGGGACAACATTCGGGGAGCTGTTTTTT
CASSLMGTTFGELFF
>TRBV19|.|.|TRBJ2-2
TGTGCCAGTAGTATAACAGGGAAGAACACCGGGGAGCTGTTTTTT
CASSITGKNTGELFF
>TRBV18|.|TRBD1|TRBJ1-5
TGTGCCAGCTCACCCGGGACAGACTGGGGACCCCAGCATTTT
CASSPGTDWGPQHF
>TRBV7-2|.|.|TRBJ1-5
TGTGCCAGCAGCTCCGGACAGTTGAGCAATCAGCCCCAGCATTTT
CASSSGQLSNQPQHF
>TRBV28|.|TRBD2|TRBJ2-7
TGTGCCAGCAGTGTCGAGGGGCGGGGGTCCTACGAGCAGTACTTC
CASSVEGRGSYEQYF
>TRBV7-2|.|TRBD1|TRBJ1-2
TGTGCCAGCAGCGCCCGGGACAGGGGCTGGGGCTACACCTTC
CASSARDRGWGYTF
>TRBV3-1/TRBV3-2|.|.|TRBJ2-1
TGTGCCAGCAGCCCCCGGGACTTCCTCTACAATGAGCAGTTCTTC
CASSPRDFLYNEQFF
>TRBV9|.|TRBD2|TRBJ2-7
TGTGCCAGCAGCGTAGCTTCTAGCGGGGGCGCCTACGAGCAGTACTTC
CASSVASSGGAYEQYF
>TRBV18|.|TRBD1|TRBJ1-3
TGTGCCAGCTCACCCCTCCTGACAGGGGCTGGAAACACCATATATTTT
CASSPLLTGAGNTIYF
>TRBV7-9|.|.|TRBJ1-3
TGTGCCAGCAGCTCTATCGGGGGAAGCTCTGGAAACACCATATATTTT
CASSSIGGSSGNTIYF
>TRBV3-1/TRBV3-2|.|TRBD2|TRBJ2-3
TGTGCCAGCAGCCCCTGGGGGGGTTGGGGGACAGATACGCAGTATTTT
CASSPWGGWGTDTQYF
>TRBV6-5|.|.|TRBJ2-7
TGTGCCAGCAGCAGACAGGTAACCTACGAGCAGTACTTC
CASSRQVTYEQYF
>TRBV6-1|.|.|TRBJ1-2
TGTGCCAGCAGTGAGGGTGACAGGTCCTATGGCTACACCTTC
CASSEGDRSYGYTF
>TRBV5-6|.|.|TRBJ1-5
TGTGCCAGCAGCTTGGCCGGTTTTACAGGGAATCAGCCCCAGCATTTT
CASSLAGFTGNQPQHF
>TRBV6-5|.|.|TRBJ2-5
TGTGCCAGCCGAGGAGTGGGAGAGACCCAGTACTTC
CASRGVGETQYF
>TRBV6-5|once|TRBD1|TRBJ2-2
TGTGCCAGCAGCTCAGGGGGCGGGGAGCTGTTTTTT
CASSSGGGELFF
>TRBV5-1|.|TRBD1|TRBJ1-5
TGCGCCAGCAGCTTGGGACAGGGGGTTCAGCCCCAGCATTTT
CASSLGQGVQPQHF
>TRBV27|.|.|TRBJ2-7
TGTGCCAGCAGTTTAAAAATAGGACAGACCTACGAGCAGTACTTC
CASSLKIGQTYEQYF
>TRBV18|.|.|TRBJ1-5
TGTGCCAGCTCACCCAGCCGCATCCAGGCCAATCAGCCCCAGCATTTT
CASSPSRIQANQPQHF
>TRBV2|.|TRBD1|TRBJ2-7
TGTGCCAAAGGACAGGGTATGGGGGAGCAGTACTTC
CAKGQGMGEQYF
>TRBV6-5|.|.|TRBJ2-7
TGTGCCAGCAGTATTTCAGGCCTCTACGAGCAGTACTTC
CASSISGLYEQYF
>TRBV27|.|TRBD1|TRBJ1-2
TGTGCCAGCAGTTTTAGGACAGGAGTGTCCTATGGCTACACCTTC
CASSFRTGVSYGYTF
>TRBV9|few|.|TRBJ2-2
TGTGCCAGCAGCGTATTCCTTCGAGGTGCCGGGGAGCTGTTTTTT
CASSVFLRGAGELFF
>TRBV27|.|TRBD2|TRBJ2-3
TGTGCCAGCAGTCTCTCAGCGGGGGCCAGCACAGATACGCAGTATTTT
CASSLSAGASTDTQYF
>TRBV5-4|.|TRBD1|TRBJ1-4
TGTGCCAGCAGCTTACGGACAGGGGGGAATGAAAAACTGTTTTTT
CASSLRTGGNEKLFF
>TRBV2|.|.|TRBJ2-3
TGTGCCAGCAGTGAAGTGAGCGGGACAGATACGCAGTATTTT
CASSEVSGTDTQYF
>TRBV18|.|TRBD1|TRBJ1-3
TGTGCCAGCTCACCACCCGGACAGGCGGCTTGGTTGGGCGGAAACACCATATATTTT
CASSPPGQAAWLGGNTIYF
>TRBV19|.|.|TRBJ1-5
TGTGCCAGTAGTTTCGGGGGAGGTCAGCCCCAGCATTTT
CASSFGGGQPQHF
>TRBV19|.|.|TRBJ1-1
TGTGCCAGTAGGAGCTCCCTGGACAGCAGATACCACACTGAAGCTTTCTTT
CASRSSLDSRYHTEAFF
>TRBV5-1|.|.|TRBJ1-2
TGCGCCAGCAGCTTGGGTCAGGGTATCTATGGCTACACCTTC
CASSLGQGIYGYTF
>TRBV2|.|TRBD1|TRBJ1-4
TGTGCCAGCAGGGACAGGGCAACTAATGAAAAACTGTTTTTT
CASRDRATNEKLFF
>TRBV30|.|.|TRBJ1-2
TGTGCCTGGGGAGGCCGGAGCTGGGGAGGACGCTACACCTTT
CAWGGRSWGGRYTF
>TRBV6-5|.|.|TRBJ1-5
TGTGCCAGCAGTTACTCGGGGGCCGGCAATCAGCCCCAGCATTTT
CASSYSGAGNQPQHF
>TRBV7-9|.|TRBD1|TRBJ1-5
TGTGCCAGCAGCTTTGACAGGGCCAGCAATCAGCCCCAGCATTTT
CASSFDRASNQPQHF
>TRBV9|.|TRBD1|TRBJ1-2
TGTGCCAGCCAACCGGGACAGGGCGGCTTAGGAGGTAACTATGGCTACACCTTC
CASQPGQGGLGGNYGYTF
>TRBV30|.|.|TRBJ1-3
TGTGCCTGGAGTGGAGGAGCAAGAAACACCATATATTTT
CAWSGGARNTIYF
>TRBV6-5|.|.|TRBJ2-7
TGTGCCAGCAGTTATGGTTCACGGCAGGAGGCCTACGAGCAGTACTTC
CASSYGSRQEAYEQYF
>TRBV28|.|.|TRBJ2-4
TGTGCCAGCAGCTCAGGGGCCAAAAACATTCAGTACTTC
CASSSGAKNIQYF
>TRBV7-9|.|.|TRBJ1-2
TGTGCCAGCAGCTCCGATCGACCCGGAGGGGATGGCTACACCTTC
CASSSDRPGGDGYTF
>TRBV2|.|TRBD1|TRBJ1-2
TGTGCCAGCGTGGACAGGAGAAACTATGGCTACACCTTC
CASVDRRNYGYTF
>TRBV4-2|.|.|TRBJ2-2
TGTGCCAGCAGCCATGACCCAGGGGGGCGGAACACCGGGGAGCTGTTTTTT
CASSHDPGGRNTGELFF
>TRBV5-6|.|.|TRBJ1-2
TGTGCCAGCAGCTTGCGATCGGCAGGGCGATACTATGGCTACACCTTC
CASSLRSAGRYYGYTF